The text below deals with one T cell receptor (beta chain). The data are from a study of technical replicates of blood from a few donors. Using immunoSEQ multiplex PCR, the repertoire was profiled, and TCRdb retains in-frame clones only, with some absent. The data show just over 80,000 clones, approximately 94% seen once. The sample taken for sequencing was T cells isolated from PBMCs. The TCR sequence derives from a human donor in good health.

CDR3 amino acids: CASSFAAEPYNEQFF. In nucleotides, the CDR3 is TGTGCCAGCAGCTTTGCAGCGGAACCCTACAATGAGCAGTTCTTC. The chain recombines TRBV7-9 with TRBJ2-1, with D possibly being TRBD2 (5 bases). Germline V gene lookup returns CDR1 SEHNR and CDR2 FQNEAQ (reference sequence). V lost 3 bases and J 2 bases, leaving 11 bases between the germline ends. The CDR3 has 15 amino acids.